What follows are 14 T cell receptor beta chains derived from one specimen sequenced in a study of T cell repertoires in cytomegalovirus infection. A single record per CDR3 protein comes from TCRdb applying MiXCR to the reads. The sample includes 250,000 to 300,000 distinct CDR3 sequences, approximately 10% of them seen just once. Sequenced sample: PBMCs. Every receptor here comes from a human donor in good health (CMV status not recorded). Some clones in this sample may be carry-over from other donors' samples.

This clonotype was observed at least ten times. The chain employs TRBV28 and TRBJ1-4; D is unclear. CDR1 MDHEN and CDR2 SYDVKM come from the germline V gene. The CDR3 loop spans 14 amino acids. The V end was cut by 1 base, the J end by 8 bases, with 11 bases between. CDR3 nucleotide sequence: TGTGCCAGCAGTTTATATAGGACCGGAGAAAAACTGTTTTTT. Its translation is CASSLYRTGEKLFF.

This clonotype was picked up many times. The genes are TRBV4-2 and TRBJ2-3; TRBD1 matches 10 bases. J gave up 1 base and V 2 bases, and 6 bases lay outside the gene matches. The CDR3 has 17 residues. Germline CDR1 is LGHNA and CDR2 is YNFKEQ. CDR3 sequence: CASSQLLTGGGTDTQYF. CDR3 DNA sequence: TGTGCCAGCAGCCAACTCCTGACAGGGGGCGGCACAGATACGCAGTATTTT.

This clonotype was found a few times. V gene TRBV6-2 or TRBV6-3 combines with J gene TRBJ1-2, with D uncertain. The CDR3 spans 16 residues. Germline loops: CDR1 MNHEY, CDR2 SVGEGT. V shed 4 bases and J shed 3 bases, with 18 bases lying between them. DNA for the CDR3: TGTGCCAGCAGTTTCACGTTCGTTAGGGCGGACTATGGCTACACCTTC. It yields the protein CASSFTFVRADYGYTF.

This clonotype was detected many times. The chain uses TRBV19 and TRBJ2-7; D tentatively fits TRBD1 or TRBD2 (5 bases each). The CDR3 loop spans 15 amino acids. Germline CDR1 is LNHDA and CDR2 is SQIVND (reference sequence). V shed 6 bases and J shed 2 bases, with 17 bases lying between them. CDR3 region: CASSIGGASPYEQYF. As DNA, the CDR3 is TGTGCCAGTAGCATTGGGGGTGCTTCGCCCTACGAGCAGTACTTC.

There are many counts of this clonotype. The chain recombines TRBV7-2 with TRBJ2-3; D not certain. This CDR3 has 13 amino acids. V gave up 2 bases and J gave up 2 bases, with 5 bases separating them. The germline V gene encodes CDR1 SGHTA and CDR2 FQGNSA. CDR3 bases: TGTGCCAGCAGCTTAAATCCCACAGATACGCAGTATTTT. Translated, it gives CASSLNPTDTQYF.

There are many counts of this clonotype. For the CDR3, the DNA is TGTGCCAGCACCCTGGACAGGACTAGCACAGATACGCAGTATTTT. It encodes CASTLDRTSTDTQYF. The chain is built from TRBV7-8 and TRBJ2-3; 7 nucleotides align to TRBD1. Germline values: CDR1 SGHVS, CDR2 FQNEAQ. The CDR3 is 15 residues long. V was pared by 7 bases and J by 0 bases, with 7 bases of the junction left unmatched. Full variable domain (rest looked up from reference TRBV7-8 and TRBJ2-3): GAGVSQSPRYKVAKRGQDVALRCDPISGHVSLFWYQQALGQGPEFLTYFQNEAQLDKSGLPSDRFFAERPEGSVSTLKIQRTQQEDSAVYLCASTLDRTSTDTQYFGPGTRLTVL.

This clonotype was picked up many times. The chain recombines TRBV29-1 with TRBJ2-6, with 11 bases fitting TRBD2. Trimming at V came to 1 base and at J to 9 bases, leaving 11 bases not matched to a gene. This CDR3 spans 17 amino acids. Germline CDR1 reads SQVTM; CDR2 reads ANQGSEA. CDR3 protein: CSVEGVRTSGSGNVLTF. The CDR3 DNA is TGCAGCGTTGAAGGAGTAAGAACTAGCGGGAGCGGCAACGTCCTGACTTTC.

The table lists this clonotype with a few counts. CDR3 amino acids: CASSVGGQPDTIYF. DNA of the CDR3: TGTGCCAGCAGCGTAGGGGGACAGCCTGACACCATATATTTT. The V call is TRBV9, the J call TRBJ1-3; 7 bases line up with TRBD1. Germline CDR1 is SGDLS and CDR2 is YYNGEE. The CDR3 consists of 14 residues. V shed 0 bases, J shed 8 bases, and the junction held 5 bases outside the gene matches.

Here the CDR3 reads CAISRDSGKETQYF. DNA of the CDR3: TGTGCCATCAGCCGGGACAGTGGAAAAGAGACCCAGTACTTC. The chain couples TRBV10-3 to TRBJ2-5; 7 bases match TRBD1. Trimming at V came to 6 bases and at J to 3 bases, leaving 7 bases not matched to a gene. This CDR3 has 14 amino acids. CDR1 is ENHRY and CDR2 is SYGVKD in the germline V gene.

About this clonotype: A junction boundary mismatches the germline segment, possibly from a read error. The chain couples TRBV7-9 to TRBJ2-5; maybe TRBD2 (7 bases). CDR3 length equals 19 residues. Germline CDR1 is SEHNR and CDR2 is FQNEAQ (reference sequence). The CDR3 DNA sequence: TGTGCCAGCAGCTTAAGCGGGGTTTCTTGGGGGGGGGCCGGGGAGACGCAGTGCTTC. Translating gives CASSLSGVSWGGAGETQCF. Based on the CDR3 plus reference TRBV7-9 and TRBJ2-5, the full variable domain is DTGVSQNPRHKITKRGQNVTFRCDPISEHNRLYWYRQTLGQGPEFLTYFQNEAQLEKSRLLSDRFSAERPKGSFSTLEIQRTEQGDSAMYLCASSLSGVSWGGAGETQCFGPGTRLLVL.

This clonotype has at least ten counts. The J gene is TRBJ2-3, the V gene TRBV7-2, with 8 bases fitting TRBD1. The CDR3 totals 18 residues. The V segment lost 3 bases and the J segment 4 bases; nucleotides outside the gene matches: 15. The germline gives CDR1 SGHTA, CDR2 FQGNSA. The CDR3, as DNA: TGTGCCAGCAGCTTCGTTTCCTGGACAGGGAAAGGTCCAGATACGCAGTATTTT. Translating it yields CASSFVSWTGKGPDTQYF.

This clonotype has a handful of counts. This rearrangement joins TRBV20-1 to TRBJ2-7; tentatively, D is TRBD2 (7 bases). The germline gives CDR1 DFQATT, CDR2 SNEGSKA (reference sequence). CDR3 length: 14 amino acids. Trimming stripped 1 base from V and 2 bases from J, with 12 bases between. CDR3 bases: TGCAGTGCTAGAGTCCTCGGGGGGCCCTACGAGCAGTACTTC. Its protein product is CSARVLGGPYEQYF.

In this sample, this clonotype turned up many times. The CDR3 coding sequence is TGCGCCAGCAGCCCGAGGTCAGGACTCGATCAGCCCCAGCATTTT. Translation gives CASSPRSGLDQPQHF. The rearrangement links TRBV5-1 to TRBJ1-5; no firm D call. CDR1 and CDR2 (germline): SGHRS, YFSETQ. The length of the CDR3 is 15 residues. V was shortened by 4 bases and J by 5 bases, with 16 bases between the two germline ends.

This clonotype has ten or more counts. The chain is built from TRBV7-2 and TRBJ2-3; TRBD1 agrees at 8 bases. This CDR3 region has 15 residues. V lost 1 base, J lost 3 bases, and 3 bases stayed unmatched. The germline CDR1 and CDR2 sequences are SGHTA and FQGNSA. CDR3 region: CASSLGQGATDTQYF. Written as DNA, the CDR3 is TGTGCCAGCAGCTTAGGGCAGGGGGCAACAGATACGCAGTATTTT.